The text below deals with one TCR beta chain. Its antigen is not identified. The data belong to a study of T cell repertoires in cytomegalovirus infection. The V gene's germline CDR1 is SGHDT and CDR2 YYEEEE. The length of the CDR3 is 13 residues. Trimming removed 0 bases at V and 3 bases at J, with 7 bases between. One entry per CDR3 protein results from TCRdb running MiXCR on the reads. In the table there are roughly 90,000 distinct CDR3 sequences, around 28% of which are singletons. The starting material was CD8+ T cells from cultured PBMCs, obtained from culture after CMV antigen stimulation. The sequence was collected from a human donor in good health (CMV status not recorded). Some clones in this sample may be carry-over from other donors' samples. This chain connects TRBV5-6 to TRBJ2-7; D unclear. In DNA, the CDR3 is TGTGCCAGCAGCTTGGCCCCCGGCTACGAGCAGTACTTC. It codes for CASSLAPGYEQYF.